This TCR beta chain was identified in a study of control samples from healthy donors and cancer patients. Per germline, CDR1 KGHSH and CDR2 LQKENI. V lost 3 bases, J lost 0 bases, and 7 bases stayed unmatched. This CDR3 is 16 amino acids long. Data came from immunoSEQ multiplex PCR; TCRdb stores just in-frame clones and leaves some out. The repertoire holds fewer than 90,000 clones, roughly 84% seen once, with 4.5% to 6% in the top ten. Specimen: blood. This chain connects TRBV18 to TRBJ1-1, with 7 bases fitting TRBD1. The TCR was taken from a woman aged 45-59 years in good health. CDR3 sequence (DNA): TGTGCCAGCTCACCCTTCGGACAGGACCTGAACACTGAAGCTTTCTTT. Protein product: CASSPFGQDLNTEAFF. Using reference TRBV18 and TRBJ1-1 for the parts outside the CDR3, the full variable domain is NAGVMQNPRHLVRRRGQEARLRCSPMKGHSHVYWYRQLPEEGLKFMVYLQKENIIDESGMPKERFSAEFPKEGPSILRIQQVVRGDSAAYFCASSPFGQDLNTEAFFGQGTRLTVV.